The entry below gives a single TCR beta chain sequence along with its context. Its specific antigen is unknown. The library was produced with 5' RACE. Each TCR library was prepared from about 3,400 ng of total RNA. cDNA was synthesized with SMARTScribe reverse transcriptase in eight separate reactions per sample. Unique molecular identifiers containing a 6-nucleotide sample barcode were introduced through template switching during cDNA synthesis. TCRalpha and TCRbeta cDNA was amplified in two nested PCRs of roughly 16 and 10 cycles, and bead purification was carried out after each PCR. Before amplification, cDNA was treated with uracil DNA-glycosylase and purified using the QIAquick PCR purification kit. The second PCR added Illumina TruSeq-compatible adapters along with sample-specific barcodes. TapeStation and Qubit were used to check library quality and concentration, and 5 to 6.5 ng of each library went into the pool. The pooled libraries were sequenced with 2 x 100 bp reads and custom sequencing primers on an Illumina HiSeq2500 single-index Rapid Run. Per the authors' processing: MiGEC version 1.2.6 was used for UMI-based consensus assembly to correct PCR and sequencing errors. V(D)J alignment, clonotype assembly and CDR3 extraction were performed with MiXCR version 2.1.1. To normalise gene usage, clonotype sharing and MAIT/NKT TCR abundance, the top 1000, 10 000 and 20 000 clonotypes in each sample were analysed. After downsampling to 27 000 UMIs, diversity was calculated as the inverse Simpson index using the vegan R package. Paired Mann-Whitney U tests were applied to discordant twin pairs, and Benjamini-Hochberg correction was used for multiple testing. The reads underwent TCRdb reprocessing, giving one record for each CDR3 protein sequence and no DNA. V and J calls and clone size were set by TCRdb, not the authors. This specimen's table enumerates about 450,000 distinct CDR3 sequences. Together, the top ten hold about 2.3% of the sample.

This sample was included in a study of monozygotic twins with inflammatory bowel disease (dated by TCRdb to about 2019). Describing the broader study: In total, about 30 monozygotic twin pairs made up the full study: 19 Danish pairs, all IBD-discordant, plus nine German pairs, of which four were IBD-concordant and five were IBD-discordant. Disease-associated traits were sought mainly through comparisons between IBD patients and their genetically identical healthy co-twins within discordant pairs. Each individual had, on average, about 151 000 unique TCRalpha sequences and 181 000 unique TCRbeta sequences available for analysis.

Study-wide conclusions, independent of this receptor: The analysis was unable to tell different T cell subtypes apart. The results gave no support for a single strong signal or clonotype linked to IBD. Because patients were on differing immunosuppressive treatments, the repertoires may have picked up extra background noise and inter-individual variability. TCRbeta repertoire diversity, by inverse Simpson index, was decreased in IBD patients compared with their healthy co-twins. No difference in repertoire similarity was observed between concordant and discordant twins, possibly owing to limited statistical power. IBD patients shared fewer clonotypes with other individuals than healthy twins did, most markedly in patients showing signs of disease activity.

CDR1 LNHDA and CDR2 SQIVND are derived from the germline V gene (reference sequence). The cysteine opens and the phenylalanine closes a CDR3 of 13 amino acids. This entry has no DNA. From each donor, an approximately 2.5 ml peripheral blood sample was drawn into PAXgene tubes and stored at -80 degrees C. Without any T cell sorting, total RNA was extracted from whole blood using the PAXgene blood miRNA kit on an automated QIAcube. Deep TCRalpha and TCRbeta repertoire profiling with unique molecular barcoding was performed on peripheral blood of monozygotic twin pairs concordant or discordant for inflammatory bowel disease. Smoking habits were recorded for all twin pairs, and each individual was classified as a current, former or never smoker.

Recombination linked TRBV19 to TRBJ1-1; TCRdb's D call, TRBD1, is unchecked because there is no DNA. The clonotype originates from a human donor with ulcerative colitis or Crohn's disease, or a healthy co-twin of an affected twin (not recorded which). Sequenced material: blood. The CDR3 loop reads CASSAGSLTEAFF.